The T cell receptor beta chain described here comes from a study of Graves' ophthalmopathy and Graves' hyperthyroidism (dated by TCRdb to 2017 to 2018). Some background on the complete study: Peripheral blood was collected at initial diagnosis, before any treatment. In more than 5 hyperthyroidism patients, the T-cell repertoire of thyroid tissue was compared with the T-cell repertoire of blood. After sampling, hyperthyroidism patients received methimazole starting at 30 mg daily, and ophthalmopathy patients received high-dose intravenous methylprednisolone. To explore V-J signatures that separate ophthalmopathy from hyperthyroidism, a discovery set of about 96 patients was enrolled, consisting of 40 to 45 with ophthalmopathy and around 60 with stable hyperthyroidism. In total, some 140 blood samples were TCR-sequenced: approximately 42 ophthalmopathy, roughly 80 hyperthyroidism and approximately 17 hyperthyroidism-to-ophthalmopathy patients. The independent validation cohort included 18 hyperthyroidism patients plus 17 patients who later progressed from hyperthyroidism to ophthalmopathy. The 95 to 100 discovery patients were randomly divided into training and test sets at a 7:3 ratio. To tell Graves' ophthalmopathy apart from Graves' hyperthyroidism, and to predict which patients would progress to ophthalmopathy, the study relied on TCR beta repertoire signatures.

This clonotype was counted many times. Its antigen is currently not known. Base-call qualities are not available, and no considerably larger clone is one nucleotide away. For repertoire sequencing, TCR beta CDR3 regions were amplified from RNA transcripts. A first-round RT-PCR used HTBI primers with the Qiagen OneStep RT-PCR kit, followed by a second-round multiplex PCR, size selection and purification. The libraries underwent paired-end sequencing with 100 bp reads on an Illumina HiSeq2000. Processing in the source paper ran as follows. Reads were processed with SOAPnuke, discarding reads with adapters, uncalled bases, mean Phred below 15, or no exact constant-primer or identifier match. COPE v1.2.5 was used to merge the high-quality paired reads. Unique nucleotide sequences were defined as clonotypes and aligned to IMGT TRB V, D and J references using MiTCR v1.1. Analysis was restricted to V-J combinations with a frequency above 0.0001, which covered 99.2% of repertoires. For each V-J combination, a TCR clonal expansion and chaos score was defined as the ratio of F50 clonal expansion to chaos observed in the TCRdist matrix. Features were reduced by Welch's t-statistics and random forest to about a dozen V-J combinations, which fed a naive Bayes classifier. The similarity between thyroid and blood repertoires was quantified using the Morisita-Horn index. The public reads were run again by TCRdb, first through fastp at Q25 and then through MiXCR, and only productive beta chains were kept. Every entry covers one CDR3 protein and lists the most common genes and DNA from its rows. TCRdb's processing, not the authors', yielded these V and J calls. The sample table lists hundreds of thousands of distinct CDR3 sequences, around 20% of them with a count of one. 2.5% to 3.5% of the sample comes from the top ten.

Results the study describes overall, beyond this receptor: In cross-validation, the 13-signature model distinguished ophthalmopathy from stable hyperthyroidism with around 90% sensitivity and over 81% specificity, while in the test set the corresponding values were about 80% and 75%. Most expanded thyroid clonotypes with frequency above 0.001 were also detected in blood, suggesting blood repertoires may reflect the thyroid immune response. Sample size was not predetermined statistically, and investigators were not blinded to group allocation. In validation, the model predicted ophthalmopathy progression with over 60% sensitivity and approximately 75% specificity; 12 predicted patients were CT-confirmed with GO in a median of 6.5 months.

A patient counted as having stable hyperthyroidism if there was no progression to ophthalmopathy within 18 months of follow-up. Hyperthyroidism patients were newly diagnosed, were aged 18 to 65 years, and had a disease duration under 2 months. Patients with other autoimmune diseases, uncontrolled infections, pregnancy or lactation were excluded. Clinical symptoms, serum thyroxine, TRAb, thyroid ultrasound and orbital computed tomography were used for diagnosis. PBMCs were isolated from about 9.2 ml of fresh peripheral blood by Ficoll-Paque density gradient centrifugation. Total RNA was extracted using Trizol reagent, and RNA quality was checked on an Agilent 2100 Bioanalyzer. The V end loses 2 bases and the J end loses 0 bases, and a stretch of 13 bases separates them. CDR1 and CDR2 (SNHLY, FYNNEI) derive from the germline V gene. There are 16 amino acids in the CDR3, from cysteine to phenylalanine inclusive. The read is trimmed to its CDR3 DNA, 48 bases read in frame from base 1.

The sample was peripheral blood. The clonotype was recovered from a woman aged 18-29 years with stable Graves' hyperthyroidism. Donor details come from another sample of the same person, matched by shared clones. The receptor chain draws on TRBV2 and TRBJ1-2; the D gene assignment is ambiguous. In nucleotides, the sequence is TGTGCCAGCAGTGAAACCTCTTTTGGGGCTAACTATGGCTACACCTTC. It translates as CASSETSFGANYGYTF.